Sequencing of this TCR beta chain was carried out in a study of T-cell reconstitution after alpha-beta-depleted transplantation in children. Study outcomes and limitations: At around two months after transplant, the alpha-beta T cells were reportedly derived from several hundred expanded clones that came from non-depleted graft cells. The high TCRbeta diversity at day 60 in some patients came from surviving recipient T cells and thymic progenitors. At one year after transplant, newly produced T cells mostly accounted for T-cell counts and diversity.

The CDR3 length is 15 residues. CDR1 MGHRA and CDR2 YSYEKL come from the germline V gene. V was clipped by 4 bases and J by 5 bases; unmatched bases: 7. About this clonotype: What it binds is unknown.

The TCRbeta library was prepared with unique molecular identifiers. TCRdb passed the PCR reads through MiXCR, listing each CDR3 protein once. The sample carries some 350,000 distinct CDR3 sequences, about a sixth recorded once. This TCR was recovered from a male patient between 2 and 10 years old who had a stem cell transplant for acute lymphoblastic leukemia, so the T cells may come from the graft donor. The material was PBMCs, mostly from graft donor cells, obtained 360 days after TCRalphabeta/CD19-depleted stem cell transplant. The rearrangement uses TRBV4-1 and TRBJ1-4, with 7 bases fitting TRBD1. The CDR3 DNA reads TGCGCCAGCAGCCCACGGGACAGCAGGAATGAAAAACTGTTTTTT. This encodes CASSPRDSRNEKLFF.